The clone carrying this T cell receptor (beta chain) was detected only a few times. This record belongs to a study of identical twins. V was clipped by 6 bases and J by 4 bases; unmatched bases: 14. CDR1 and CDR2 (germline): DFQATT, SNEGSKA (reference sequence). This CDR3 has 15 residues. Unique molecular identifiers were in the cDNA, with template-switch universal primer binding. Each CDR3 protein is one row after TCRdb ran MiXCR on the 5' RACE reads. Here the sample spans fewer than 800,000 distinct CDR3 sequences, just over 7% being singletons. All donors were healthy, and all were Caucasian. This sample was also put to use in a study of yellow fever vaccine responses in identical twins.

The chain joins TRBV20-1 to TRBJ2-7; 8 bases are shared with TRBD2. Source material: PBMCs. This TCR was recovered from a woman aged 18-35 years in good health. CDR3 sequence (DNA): TGCAGTGCCAAGGCGGGAGGTGGTGGGGTGTACGAGCAGTACTTC. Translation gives CSAKAGGGGVYEQYF.